A selection of T cell receptor beta chains follows, all from one sample in a study of blood T cell repertoires in COVID-19. The repertoire was sequenced with immunoSEQ multiplex PCR; TCRdb's copy has only in-frame clones and lacks some. Here the sample spans approximately 63,000 clones, 75% to 90% being singletons. The sequenced sample was peripheral blood. The receptors were sampled from an older woman with COVID-19, enrolled during active disease. Both conserved end residues are part of each CDR3. A D gene is named only where the DNA matches it firmly. A row's size may be missing; if present it is once, few, many or a size class.

.	TRBV21-1	once	TRBJ1-6	TGTGCCAGCAGCATAGGACAGGCCCGAAGCTCCTATAATTCACCCCTCCACTTT	CASSIGQARSSYNSPLHF
TRBD1	TRBV6-5	.	TRBJ1-2	TGTGCCAGCAGTAAAACAACCGGGACAGGACATGGCTACACCTTC	CASSKTTGTGHGYTF
TRBD2	TRBV19	.	TRBJ2-1	TGTGCCAGTAATCCCTTTTTCAGACCGGGACTAGCGGGAGGATACAATGAGCAGTTCTTC	CASNPFFRPGLAGGYNEQFF
TRBD1	TRBV7-9	.	TRBJ2-7	TGTGCCAGCAGCAAGACAGGGACCTACGAGCAGTACTTC	CASSKTGTYEQYF
TRBD1	TRBV7-6	.	TRBJ1-6	TGTGCCAGCAGCTTAGGTGGGACAGATTATAGGTCACCCCTCCACTTT	CASSLGGTDYRSPLHF
.	TRBV20-1	few	TRBJ1-2	TGCAGTGCCCCCAATGGCTACACCTTC	CSAPNGYTF
TRBD1	TRBV25-1	once	TRBJ1-2	TGTGCCAGCAGGGGGACAGCTAACTATGGCTACACCTTC	CASRGTANYGYTF
.	TRBV28	.	TRBJ1-5	TGTGCCAGCAGTTTGCGGCAGCTTTCTAATCAGCCCCAGCATTTT	CASSLRQLSNQPQHF
.	TRBV6-2/TRBV6-3	once	TRBJ1-2	TGTGCCAGCAGTGACAGTCCCAACTATGGCTACACCTTC	CASSDSPNYGYTF
.	TRBV29-1	.	TRBJ1-2	TGCAGCGTTGGGACAGCGAACTATGGCTACACCTTC	CSVGTANYGYTF
TRBD2	TRBV19	.	TRBJ2-7	TGTGCCAGTAGTGTAACTAGCGGGGGGTCCTACGAGCAGTACTTC	CASSVTSGGSYEQYF
.	TRBV28	.	TRBJ1-5	TGTGCCAGCAGAGACAGTCAGCCCCAGCATTTT	CASRDSQPQHF
TRBD1	TRBV20-1	.	TRBJ2-7	TGCAGTGCTAGTGTCGTGGGGACAGGCGAGTACTTC	CSASVVGTGEYF
.	TRBV7-9	few	TRBJ1-5	TGTGCCAGCAGCCCTGACAGGATGCAGGAGCCCCAGCATTTT	CASSPDRMQEPQHF
.	TRBV7-8	.	TRBJ1-4	TGTGCCAGCAGCTTCGGGGAGGAAAAACTGTTTTTT	CASSFGEEKLFF
.	TRBV10-3	once	TRBJ2-5	TGTGCCATCGGGCTCCAAGAGACCCAGTACTTC	CAIGLQETQYF
TRBD2	TRBV28	.	TRBJ2-7	TGTGCCAGCAGTTTAACCGGGACTATCTACGAGCAGTACTTC	CASSLTGTIYEQYF
.	TRBV5-6	.	TRBJ2-1	TGTGCCAGCAGCCCGCGGCCCCTCTCCTACAATGAGCAGTTCTTC	CASSPRPLSYNEQFF
TRBD2	TRBV7-8	.	TRBJ2-3	TGTGCCAGCAGCTCCAGGACTAGCGGGAGTCTCACAGATACGCAGTATTTT	CASSSRTSGSLTDTQYF
TRBD1	TRBV27	.	TRBJ1-4	TGTGCCAGCAGTTCCTGGGACAGTAATAATGAAAAACTGTTTTTT	CASSSWDSNNEKLFF
.	TRBV27	.	TRBJ2-1	TGTGCCAGCGGGCGGGTGTCTAGTTACCACAATGAGCAGTTCTTC	CASGRVSSYHNEQFF
TRBD1	TRBV5-1	.	TRBJ1-2	TGCGCCAGCAGCCTCGGAGGGGGACAGGGGACCTTC	CASSLGGGQGTF
.	TRBV12-5	.	TRBJ2-5	TGTGCTAGTGGGCGGCAGGGCCCCCAAGAGACCCAGTACTTC	CASGRQGPQETQYF
.	TRBV6-5	.	TRBJ1-2	TGTGCCAGCAGATCAGGGGAGACTAACTATGGCTACACCTTC	CASRSGETNYGYTF
.	TRBV5-1	.	TRBJ1-5	TGCGCCAGCAGCTTGGAAGGGGTTAGCAATCAGCCCCAGCATTTT	CASSLEGVSNQPQHF
.	TRBV19	.	TRBJ1-5	TGTGCCAGTAGCACACGGGACATTAGCAATCAGCCCCAGCATTTT	CASSTRDISNQPQHF
TRBD1	TRBV5-1	once	TRBJ1-1	TGCGCCAGCAGCTTGGGGACAGGGGGCGCCGATACTGAAGCTTTCTTT	CASSLGTGGADTEAFF
.	TRBV28	.	TRBJ2-2	TGTGCCAGCAGTTTACTCTCGACAGCTAACACCGGGGAGCTGTTTTTT	CASSLLSTANTGELFF
TRBD2	TRBV5-4	.	TRBJ2-1	TGTGCCAGCAGCTTGGGGGGACTAGCGGGAGGGGATGAGCAGTTCTTC	CASSLGGLAGGDEQFF
.	TRBV7-9	.	TRBJ1-2	TGTGCCAGCAGCTCCGCGGGGGACTATGGCTACACCTTC	CASSSAGDYGYTF
.	TRBV6-1	.	TRBJ2-7	TGTGCCAGCAGTGAAGCGCCTAGCGACTACGAGCAGTACTTC	CASSEAPSDYEQYF
TRBD1	TRBV7-9	.	TRBJ1-2	TGTGCCAGCAGCTCGGGACAGACTAACTATGGCTACACCTTC	CASSSGQTNYGYTF
.	TRBV5-1	.	TRBJ1-1	TGCGCCAGCAGCTTGCTCAGTATCTCTGAAGCTTTCTTT	CASSLLSISEAFF
TRBD2	TRBV5-1	.	TRBJ2-1	TGCGCCAGCAAGTTAGGGCTAGCGGCCAACAATGAGCAGTTCTTC	CASKLGLAANNEQFF
.	TRBV19	.	TRBJ1-1	TGTGCCAGTAGTCCGTGGGCGGGGGTTTTAACTGAAGCTTTCTTT	CASSPWAGVLTEAFF
.	TRBV6-2/TRBV6-3	.	TRBJ1-5	TGTGCCAGCAGTTACGGGTGGGCTAGCAATCAGCCCCAGCATTTT	CASSYGWASNQPQHF
.	TRBV30	.	TRBJ1-5	TGTGCCTGGAGTGTTCGGGGCAATCAGCCCCAGCATTTT	CAWSVRGNQPQHF
.	TRBV9	.	TRBJ1-2	TGTGCCAGCAGCGTAGCCGTCGACTTGAACTATGGCTACACCTTC	CASSVAVDLNYGYTF
.	TRBV30	.	TRBJ2-1	TGTGCCTGGAGTGTACTTTGGGGCAGGGTCAGGGACAATGAGCAGTTCTTC	CAWSVLWGRVRDNEQFF
TRBD2	TRBV7-2	.	TRBJ2-2	TGTGCCAGCAGCTTAGTTGGGCCGACTAGCGTGGACGGGGAGCTGTTTTTT	CASSLVGPTSVDGELFF
.	TRBV30	once	TRBJ1-6	TGTGCCTGGAAGGCGGACTCTTTCCCGAATTCACCCCTCCACTTT	CAWKADSFPNSPLHF
.	TRBV24-1	.	TRBJ2-3	TGTGCCACCAGTGATGACGGTCTGGGGGGTACGCAGTATTTT	CATSDDGLGGTQYF
TRBD1	TRBV27	once	TRBJ1-2	TGTGCCAGCAGTTTGGGGACAGGCTCGTTAGGTTATGGCTACACCTTC	CASSLGTGSLGYGYTF